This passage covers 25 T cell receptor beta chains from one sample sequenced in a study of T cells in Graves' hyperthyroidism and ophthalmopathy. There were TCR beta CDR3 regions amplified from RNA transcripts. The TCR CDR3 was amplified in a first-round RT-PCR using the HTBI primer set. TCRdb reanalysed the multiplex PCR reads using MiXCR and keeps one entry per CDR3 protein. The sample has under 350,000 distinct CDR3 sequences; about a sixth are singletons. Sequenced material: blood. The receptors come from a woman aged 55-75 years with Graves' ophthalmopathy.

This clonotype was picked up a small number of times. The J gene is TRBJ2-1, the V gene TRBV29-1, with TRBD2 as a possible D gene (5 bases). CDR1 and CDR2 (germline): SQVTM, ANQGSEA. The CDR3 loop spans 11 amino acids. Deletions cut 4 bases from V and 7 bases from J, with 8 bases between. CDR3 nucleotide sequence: TGCAGCGTTGGAAAGCGGAATGAGCAGTTCTTC. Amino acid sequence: CSVGKRNEQFF.

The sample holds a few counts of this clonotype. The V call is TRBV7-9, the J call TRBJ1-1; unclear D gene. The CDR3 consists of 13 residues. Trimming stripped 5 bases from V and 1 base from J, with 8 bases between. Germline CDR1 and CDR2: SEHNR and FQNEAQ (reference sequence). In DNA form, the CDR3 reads TGTGCCAGCAGCACCACAGCGAACACTGAAGCTTTCTTT. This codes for CASSTTANTEAFF.

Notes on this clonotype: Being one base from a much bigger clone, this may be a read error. The CDR3 is CASSLKAEMNTEAFF. The DNA of the CDR3 is TGCGCCAGCAGCTTGAAAGCGGAGATGAACACTGAAGCTTTCTTT. The V and J genes are TRBV5-1 and TRBJ1-1; D is undetermined. The CDR3 contains 15 residues. The V and J ends lost 1 base and 0 bases respectively, with 10 bases between them. Germline lookup yields CDR1 SGHRS and CDR2 YFSETQ.

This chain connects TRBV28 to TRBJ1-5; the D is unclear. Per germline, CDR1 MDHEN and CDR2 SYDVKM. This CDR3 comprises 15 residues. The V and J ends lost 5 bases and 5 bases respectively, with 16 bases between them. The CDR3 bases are TGTGCCAGCAGTCCCGACACATACTTATATCAGCCCCAGCATTTT. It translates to CASSPDTYLYQPQHF.

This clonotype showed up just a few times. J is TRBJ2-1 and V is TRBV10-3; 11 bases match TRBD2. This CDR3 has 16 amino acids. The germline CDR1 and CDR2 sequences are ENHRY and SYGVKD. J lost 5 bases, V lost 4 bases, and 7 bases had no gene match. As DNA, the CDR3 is TGTGCCATCAGTGCAGCCGGGACTAGCGGAAACAATGAGCAGTTCTTC. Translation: CAISAAGTSGNNEQFF.

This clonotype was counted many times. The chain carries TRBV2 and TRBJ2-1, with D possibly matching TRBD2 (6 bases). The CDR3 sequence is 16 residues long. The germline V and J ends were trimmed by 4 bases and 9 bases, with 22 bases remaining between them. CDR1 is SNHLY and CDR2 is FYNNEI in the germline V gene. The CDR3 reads CASSGGLGMGIGEQFF. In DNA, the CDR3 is TGTGCCAGCAGTGGGGGACTTGGGATGGGAATTGGTGAGCAGTTCTTC.

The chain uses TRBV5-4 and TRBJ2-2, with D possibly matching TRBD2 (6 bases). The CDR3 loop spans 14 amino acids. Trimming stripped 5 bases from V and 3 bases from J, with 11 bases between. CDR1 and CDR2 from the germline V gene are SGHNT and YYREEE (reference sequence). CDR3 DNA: TGTGCCAGCAGTTATGAGCGGGACACCGGGGAGCTGTTTTTT. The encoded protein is CASSYERDTGELFF.

The CDR3 region is CASSLGPSYYNEQFF. The CDR3 DNA follows: TGTGCCAGCAGCTTAGGGCCGTCCTACTACAATGAGCAGTTCTTC. The gene calls are TRBV11-2 and TRBJ2-1, with unresolved D. Trimming left V 1 base short and J 3 bases short, with 10 bases between. CDR1 and CDR2 from the germline V gene are SGHAT and FQNNGV. The CDR3 has 15 residues.

The CDR3 DNA sequence: TGTGCCAGCAGCTTGACAGGGGGCCTTGGCTACACCTTC. Residues: CASSLTGGLGYTF. The chain combines TRBV7-2 with TRBJ1-2, with TRBD1 matching 10 bases. Trimming cost V 3 bases and J 7 bases; bases outside gene matches: 2. The germline V gene has CDR1 SGHTA and CDR2 FQGNSA. This CDR3 has 13 residues.

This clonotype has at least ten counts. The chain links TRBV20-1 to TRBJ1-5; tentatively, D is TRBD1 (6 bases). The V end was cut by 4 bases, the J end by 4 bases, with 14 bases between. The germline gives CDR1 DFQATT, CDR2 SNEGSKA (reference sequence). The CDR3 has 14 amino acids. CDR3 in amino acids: CSATPDRPNQPQHF. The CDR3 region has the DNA TGCAGTGCTACCCCAGACAGGCCGAATCAGCCCCAGCATTTT.

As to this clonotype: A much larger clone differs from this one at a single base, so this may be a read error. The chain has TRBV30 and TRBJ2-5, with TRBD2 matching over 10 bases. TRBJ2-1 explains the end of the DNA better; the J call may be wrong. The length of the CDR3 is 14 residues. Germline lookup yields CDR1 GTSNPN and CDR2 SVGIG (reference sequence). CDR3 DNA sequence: TGTGCCTGGAGCCGGATAGCGGGAGGATCAACCCAGTTCTTC. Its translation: CAWSRIAGGSTQFF.

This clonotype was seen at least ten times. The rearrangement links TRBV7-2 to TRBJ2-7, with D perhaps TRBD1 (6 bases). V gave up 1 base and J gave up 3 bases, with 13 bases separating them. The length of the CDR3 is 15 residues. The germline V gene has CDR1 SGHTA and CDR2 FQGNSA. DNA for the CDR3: TGTGCCAGCAGCTTAGTTGTGACAGGACTCTACGAGCAGTACTTC. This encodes CASSLVVTGLYEQYF.

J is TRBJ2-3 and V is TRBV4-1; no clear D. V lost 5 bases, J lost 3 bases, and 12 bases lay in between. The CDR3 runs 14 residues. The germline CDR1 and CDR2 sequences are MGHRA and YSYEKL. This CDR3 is CASSRPVGTDTQYF. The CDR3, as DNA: TGCGCCAGCAGCAGACCCGTGGGGACAGATACGCAGTATTTT.

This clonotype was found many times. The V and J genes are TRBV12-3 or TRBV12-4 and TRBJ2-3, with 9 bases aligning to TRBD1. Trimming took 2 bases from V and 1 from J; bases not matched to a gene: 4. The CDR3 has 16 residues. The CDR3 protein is CASSLYGDRGTDTQYF. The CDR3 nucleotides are TGTGCCAGCAGTTTATATGGGGACAGGGGCACAGATACGCAGTATTTT.

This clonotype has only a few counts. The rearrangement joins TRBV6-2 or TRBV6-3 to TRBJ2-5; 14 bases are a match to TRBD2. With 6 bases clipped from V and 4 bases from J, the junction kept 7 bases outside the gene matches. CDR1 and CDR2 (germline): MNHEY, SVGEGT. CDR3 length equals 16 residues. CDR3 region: CASRPTSGRAVETQYF. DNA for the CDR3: TGTGCCAGCAGGCCGACTAGCGGGAGGGCCGTAGAGACCCAGTACTTC.

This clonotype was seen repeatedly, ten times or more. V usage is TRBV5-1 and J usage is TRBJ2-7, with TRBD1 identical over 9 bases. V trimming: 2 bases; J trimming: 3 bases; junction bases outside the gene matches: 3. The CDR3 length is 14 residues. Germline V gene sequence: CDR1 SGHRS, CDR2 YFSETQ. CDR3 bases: TGCGCCAGCAGCTTTACGACAGGGGGCTACGAGCAGTACTTC. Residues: CASSFTTGGYEQYF.

CDR3 in DNA: TGTGCCAGCAGCTTATTCGGCGCTGGGGGCGCGGGGGAAAAACTGTTTTTT. Amino acid sequence: CASSLFGAGGAGEKLFF. V usage is TRBV7-9 and J usage is TRBJ1-4, with a weak D call TRBD1 (6 bases). With 2 bases removed from V and 8 bases from J, the gap between germline ends came to 21 bases. There are 17 residues in the CDR3. The germline CDR1 and CDR2 sequences are SEHNR and FQNEAQ (reference sequence).

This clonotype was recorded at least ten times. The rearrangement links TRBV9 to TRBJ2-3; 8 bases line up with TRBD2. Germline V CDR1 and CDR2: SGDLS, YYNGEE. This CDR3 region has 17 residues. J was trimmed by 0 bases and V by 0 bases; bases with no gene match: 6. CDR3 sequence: CASSVGAGGLSTDTQYF. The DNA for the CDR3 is TGTGCCAGCAGCGTAGGCGCGGGGGGCCTTAGCACAGATACGCAGTATTTT.

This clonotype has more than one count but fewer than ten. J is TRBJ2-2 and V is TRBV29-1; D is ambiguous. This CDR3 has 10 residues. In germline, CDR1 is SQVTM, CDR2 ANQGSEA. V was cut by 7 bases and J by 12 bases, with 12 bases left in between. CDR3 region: CSAGPWQLFF. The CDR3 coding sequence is TGCAGCGCCGGACCGTGGCAGCTGTTTTTT.

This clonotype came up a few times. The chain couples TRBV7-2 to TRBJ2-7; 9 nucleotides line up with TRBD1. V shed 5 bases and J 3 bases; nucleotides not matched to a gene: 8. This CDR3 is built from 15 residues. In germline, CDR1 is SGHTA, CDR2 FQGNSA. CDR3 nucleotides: TGTGCCAGCAGCCCGGGGACAGGGACTCTCTACGAGCAGTACTTC. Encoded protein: CASSPGTGTLYEQYF.

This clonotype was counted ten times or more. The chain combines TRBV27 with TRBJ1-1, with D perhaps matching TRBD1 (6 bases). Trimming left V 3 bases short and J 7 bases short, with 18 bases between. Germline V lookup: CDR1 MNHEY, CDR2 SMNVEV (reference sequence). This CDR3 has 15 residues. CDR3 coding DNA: TGTGCCAGCAGTTTGATGGGGGCTCCCATACTTGAAGCTTTCTTT. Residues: CASSLMGAPILEAFF.

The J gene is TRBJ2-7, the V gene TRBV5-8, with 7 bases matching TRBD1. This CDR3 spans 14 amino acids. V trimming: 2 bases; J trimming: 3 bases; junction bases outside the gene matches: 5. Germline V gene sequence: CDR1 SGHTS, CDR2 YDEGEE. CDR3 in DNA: TGTGCCAGCAGCTTCGGACAGGCAAGCTACGAGCAGTACTTC. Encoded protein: CASSFGQASYEQYF.

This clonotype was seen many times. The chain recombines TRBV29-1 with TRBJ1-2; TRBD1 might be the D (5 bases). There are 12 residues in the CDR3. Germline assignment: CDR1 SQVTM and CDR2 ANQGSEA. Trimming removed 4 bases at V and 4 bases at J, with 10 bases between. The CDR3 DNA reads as TGCAGCGTTGGTCCGGGGGGCTATGGCTACACCTTC. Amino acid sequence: CSVGPGGYGYTF.

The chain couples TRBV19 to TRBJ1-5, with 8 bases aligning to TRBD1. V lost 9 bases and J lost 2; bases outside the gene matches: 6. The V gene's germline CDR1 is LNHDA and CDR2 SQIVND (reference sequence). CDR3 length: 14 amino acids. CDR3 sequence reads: CASEQGEGNQPQHF. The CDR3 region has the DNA TGTGCCAGCGAACAGGGGGAGGGCAATCAGCCCCAGCATTTT.

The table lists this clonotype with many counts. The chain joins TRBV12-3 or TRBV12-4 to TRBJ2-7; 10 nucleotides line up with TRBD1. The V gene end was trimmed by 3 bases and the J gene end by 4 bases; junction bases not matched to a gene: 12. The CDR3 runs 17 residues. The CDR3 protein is CASSFVLETGGRYEQYF. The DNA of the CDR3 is TGTGCCAGCAGTTTTGTATTAGAGACAGGGGGCCGGTACGAGCAGTACTTC.